This TCR beta chain was found in a study of human T cells and chemical hapten exposure. Overall study results and limits: No alteration of TCRs above 1 in 1000 frequency was seen with DPC sensitization.

TCRdb analysed the RACE reads with MiXCR anew, one entry per CDR3 protein. The sample includes about 98,000 distinct CDR3 sequences, approximately 11% of them seen just once. Trimming shortened V by 0 bases and J by 8 bases, and 8 bases separated the two germline ends. Germline V gene sequence: CDR1 SGDLS, CDR2 YYNGEE. CDR3 length: 12 amino acids. Time point given: pre-sensitization, week 0. Documented treatment: therapeutic diphenylcyclopropenone sensitization with weekly scalp DPC. In regard to this clonotype: What it recognizes is unknown.

The TCR comes from a woman aged 60-70 years with alopecia areata. Some clones in this sample may be carry-over from other donors' samples. Sample: whole blood, taken in connection with sensitization to the hapten diphenylcyclopropenone (DPC). V is TRBV9 and J is TRBJ1-2; maybe TRBD1 (5 bases). The CDR3: CASSVDQGGYTF. The CDR3 bases are TGTGCCAGCAGCGTAGATCAGGGCGGCTACACCTTC.